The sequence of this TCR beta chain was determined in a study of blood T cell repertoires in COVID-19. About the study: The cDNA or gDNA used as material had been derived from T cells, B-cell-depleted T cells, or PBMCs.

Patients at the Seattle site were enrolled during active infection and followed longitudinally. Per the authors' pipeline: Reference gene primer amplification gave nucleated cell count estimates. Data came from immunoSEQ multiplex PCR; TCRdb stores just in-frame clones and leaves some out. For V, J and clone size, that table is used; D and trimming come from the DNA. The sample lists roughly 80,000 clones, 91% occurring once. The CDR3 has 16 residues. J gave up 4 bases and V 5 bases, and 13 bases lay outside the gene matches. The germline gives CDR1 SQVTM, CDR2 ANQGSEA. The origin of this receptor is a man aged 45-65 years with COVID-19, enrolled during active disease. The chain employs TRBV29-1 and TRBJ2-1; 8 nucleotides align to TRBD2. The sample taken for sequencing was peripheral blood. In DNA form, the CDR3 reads TGCAGCGTTCCCTCTAGGAGGACTAGCACTTACAATGAGCAGTTCTTC. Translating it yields CSVPSRRTSTYNEQFF.